This TCR beta chain was recovered during a study of T cells after posttransplantation cyclophosphamide. Assay used: immunoSEQ multiplex PCR; TCRdb lists only in-frame clones, some missing. The data show some 11,000 clones, with none appearing a single time. A marrow graft followed busulfan-fludarabine conditioning, with cyclophosphamide on days +3 and +4. As for this clone: Its antigen is not known.

Study results and caveats: Skin or GI-infiltrating T cells shared few TRB sequences with blood.

Sequencing was performed on PBMCs, taken after allogeneic stem cell transplant with posttransplant cyclophosphamide. The source of this sequence is a female patient in her forties who received an allogeneic stem cell transplant from a related donor, was CMV-positive, and had no GVHD. A share of the T cells may be of graft donor origin.

Here the CDR3 reads CASSVGAGGYTF. The CDR3 DNA is TGTGCCAGCAGCGTAGGGGCAGGGGGCTACACCTTC. The rearrangement links TRBV9 to TRBJ1-2, with D maybe TRBD1 (5 bases). This CDR3 has 12 amino acids. V was pared by 0 bases and J by 8 bases, with 8 bases between. Germline V gene lookup returns CDR1 SGDLS and CDR2 YYNGEE.